Sequencing of this T cell receptor beta chain was carried out in a study of T cells in Graves' hyperthyroidism and ophthalmopathy. Researchers took RNA transcripts and amplified the TCR beta CDR3 regions from them. First-round RT-PCR targeting the TCR CDR3 was performed with the HTBI primer set. TCRdb reanalysed the multiplex PCR reads using MiXCR and keeps one entry per CDR3 protein. The sample shows over 250,000 distinct CDR3 sequences, about 25% of them seen only once. In its sample, this clonotype was seen many times. Sequenced input: blood. This receptor was identified in a man in his forties or fifties with Graves' hyperthyroidism that later progressed to Graves' ophthalmopathy.

The CDR3 sequence is CASRPRDIETQYF. Here the CDR3 DNA reads TGTGCCAGCAGGCCCCGGGACATAGAGACCCAGTACTTC. The J gene is TRBJ2-5, the V gene TRBV12-3 or TRBV12-4; D perhaps matches TRBD1 (6 bases). Deletions cut 6 bases from V and 4 bases from J, with 12 bases between. The CDR3 runs 13 residues.